A selection of T cell receptor beta chains follows, all from one sample in a study of Ad26.COV2.S vaccination and SARS-CoV-2 variants. Profiling relied on immunoSEQ multiplex PCR, and the TCRdb table lists in-frame clones only, not all of them. The sample has 350,000 to 400,000 clones; about nine tenths are singletons. Sequenced material: peripheral blood, taken in a trial of Ad26.COV2.S vaccine versus placebo. The receptors were gathered from a person aged 18-65 years who received the Ad26.COV2.S COVID-19 vaccine or a placebo. The CDR3 runs from the conserved cysteine through the conserved F or W. Fields, in order: J gene, D gene, V gene, CDR3 length, clone size, CDR3 DNA, CDR3 protein. The D gene is left open where the match is weak. Only part of the rows carry a size: once, few, many, or a class if the clone is expanded.

J gene: TRBJ2-4
D gene: TRBD2
V gene: TRBV7-2
CDR3 length: 15
clone size: -
CDR3 DNA: TGTGCCAGCAGCCCAGGCGGGGGGGGCAAAAACATTCAGTACTTC
CDR3 protein: CASSPGGGGKNIQYF

J gene: TRBJ1-1
D gene: -
V gene: TRBV15
CDR3 length: 13
clone size: -
CDR3 DNA: TGTGCCACCAGCGGTACAGGGCCCACTGAAGCTTTCTTT
CDR3 protein: CATSGTGPTEAFF

J gene: TRBJ1-2
D gene: -
V gene: TRBV3-1/TRBV3-2
CDR3 length: 16
clone size: few
CDR3 DNA: TGTGCCAGCAGCCAAGAGGGGGTGGGACACCTATATGGCTACACCTTC
CDR3 protein: CASSQEGVGHLYGYTF

J gene: TRBJ1-5
D gene: -
V gene: TRBV4-3
CDR3 length: 22
clone size: -
CDR3 DNA: TGCGCCAGCAGCCAAGATTGGGAGGGGATACCTAGGGGTCCCGAAAAAGATCAGCCCCAGCATTTT
CDR3 protein: CASSQDWEGIPRGPEKDQPQHF

J gene: TRBJ1-1
D gene: -
V gene: TRBV4-3
CDR3 length: 13
clone size: -
CDR3 DNA: TGCGCCAGCAGCGCAACAGGACGAACTGAAGCTTTCTTT
CDR3 protein: CASSATGRTEAFF

J gene: TRBJ1-5
D gene: -
V gene: TRBV30
CDR3 length: 13
clone size: -
CDR3 DNA: TGTGCCTGGAGCCAAGGGGTCAATCAGCCCCAGCATTTT
CDR3 protein: CAWSQGVNQPQHF

J gene: TRBJ1-5
D gene: -
V gene: TRBV19
CDR3 length: 16
clone size: -
CDR3 DNA: TGTGCCAGTAGTACACCTAGCGCAGGGCTTAATCAGCCCCAGCATTTT
CDR3 protein: CASSTPSAGLNQPQHF

J gene: TRBJ2-7
D gene: -
V gene: TRBV27
CDR3 length: 14
clone size: -
CDR3 DNA: TGTGCCAGCCGCATGGCAGGCGTCTCCTACGAGCAGTACTTC
CDR3 protein: CASRMAGVSYEQYF

J gene: TRBJ2-2
D gene: -
V gene: TRBV6-5
CDR3 length: 14
clone size: once
CDR3 DNA: TGTGCCAGCAGTACCCGGGCGGACGCCGGGGAGCTGTTTTTT
CDR3 protein: CASSTRADAGELFF

J gene: TRBJ1-5
D gene: -
V gene: TRBV19
CDR3 length: 17
clone size: -
CDR3 DNA: TGTGCCAGTAGTACCTCGATAGGACGGCTCCCGGATCAGCCCCAGCATTTT
CDR3 protein: CASSTSIGRLPDQPQHF

J gene: TRBJ2-7
D gene: -
V gene: TRBV4-1
CDR3 length: 15
clone size: -
CDR3 DNA: TGCGCCAGCAGCCAAGAAGGCGGATTGACCTACGAGCAGTACTTC
CDR3 protein: CASSQEGGLTYEQYF

J gene: TRBJ1-1
D gene: TRBD1
V gene: TRBV4-1
CDR3 length: 16
clone size: -
CDR3 DNA: TGCGCCAGCAGCCCCCTTTTCCGGGACAGGTTAGTGAAAGCTTTCTTT
CDR3 protein: CASSPLFRDRLVKAFF

J gene: TRBJ2-3
D gene: -
V gene: TRBV27
CDR3 length: 13
clone size: -
CDR3 DNA: TGTGCCAGCAGTTTTCAGATTACAGATACGCAGTATTTT
CDR3 protein: CASSFQITDTQYF

J gene: TRBJ2-7
D gene: TRBD2
V gene: TRBV28
CDR3 length: 15
clone size: -
CDR3 DNA: TGTGCCAGCAACCCTGGGACTAGCGGTTACTACGAGCAGTACTTC
CDR3 protein: CASNPGTSGYYEQYF

J gene: TRBJ2-3
D gene: -
V gene: TRBV5-4
CDR3 length: 16
clone size: -
CDR3 DNA: TGTGCCAGCAGCTTGGCCCTCAGGGACAGCACAGATACGCAGTATTTT
CDR3 protein: CASSLALRDSTDTQYF

J gene: TRBJ2-7
D gene: -
V gene: TRBV12-3/TRBV12-4
CDR3 length: 12
clone size: -
CDR3 DNA: TGTGCCAGCAGACAACTGGGCTACGAGCAGTACTTC
CDR3 protein: CASRQLGYEQYF

J gene: TRBJ1-2
D gene: -
V gene: TRBV3-1/TRBV3-2
CDR3 length: 17
clone size: -
CDR3 DNA: TGTGCCAGCAGCCAAGGGGCGGGACACGGACGTGGCTATGGCTACACCTTC
CDR3 protein: CASSQGAGHGRGYGYTF

J gene: TRBJ2-3
D gene: -
V gene: TRBV6-4
CDR3 length: 14
clone size: -
CDR3 DNA: TGTGCCAGCAGTGACTCAGCTTGCACAGATACGCAGTATTTT
CDR3 protein: CASSDSACTDTQYF

J gene: TRBJ1-5
D gene: TRBD1
V gene: TRBV19
CDR3 length: 16
clone size: few
CDR3 DNA: TGTGCCAGTAGTTCTTTCACAGGGGGGGGCAATCAGCCCCAGCATTTT
CDR3 protein: CASSSFTGGGNQPQHF

J gene: TRBJ1-1
D gene: TRBD1
V gene: TRBV27
CDR3 length: 17
clone size: -
CDR3 DNA: TGTGCCAGCAGTTTACATGGGACAGGGGGCGAAAACACTGAAGCTTTCTTT
CDR3 protein: CASSLHGTGGENTEAFF

J gene: TRBJ1-2
D gene: TRBD1
V gene: TRBV14
CDR3 length: 18
clone size: -
CDR3 DNA: TGTGCCAGCAGCCCGTCCGGGACAGGAAGAATAACTAACTATGGCTACACCTTC
CDR3 protein: CASSPSGTGRITNYGYTF

J gene: TRBJ1-2
D gene: TRBD1
V gene: TRBV3-1/TRBV3-2
CDR3 length: 13
clone size: -
CDR3 DNA: TGTGCCAGCAGTGTGGACAGGGATCGAGGCTACACCTTC
CDR3 protein: CASSVDRDRGYTF

J gene: TRBJ2-7
D gene: -
V gene: TRBV14
CDR3 length: 15
clone size: -
CDR3 DNA: TGTGCCAGCAGCGACCTTGGTAGGGGAATCTACGAGCAGTACTTC
CDR3 protein: CASSDLGRGIYEQYF

J gene: TRBJ1-5
D gene: -
V gene: TRBV18
CDR3 length: 16
clone size: -
CDR3 DNA: TGTGCCAGCTCACCACTAGCAGGGTCTGCCAATCAGCCCCAGCATTTT
CDR3 protein: CASSPLAGSANQPQHF

J gene: TRBJ1-5
D gene: -
V gene: TRBV5-5
CDR3 length: 17
clone size: -
CDR3 DNA: TGTGCCAGCAGCCGGGACGCTGACAGGATTAGCAATCAGCCCCAGCATTTT
CDR3 protein: CASSRDADRISNQPQHF

J gene: TRBJ1-2
D gene: -
V gene: TRBV5-1
CDR3 length: 15
clone size: -
CDR3 DNA: TGCGCCAGCAGCGCACCAGAACAGGGTAAACATGGCTACACCTTC
CDR3 protein: CASSAPEQGKHGYTF

J gene: TRBJ2-2
D gene: -
V gene: TRBV18
CDR3 length: 17
clone size: few
CDR3 DNA: TGTGCCAGCTCACCACTGGACGTACAGGGTAGCACCGGGGAGCTGTTTTTT
CDR3 protein: CASSPLDVQGSTGELFF

J gene: TRBJ1-4
D gene: -
V gene: TRBV30
CDR3 length: 14
clone size: -
CDR3 DNA: TGTGCCTGGAGTGTAGGGGGAACTAATGAAAAACTGTTTTTT
CDR3 protein: CAWSVGGTNEKLFF

J gene: TRBJ1-2
D gene: TRBD1
V gene: TRBV11-2
CDR3 length: 13
clone size: -
CDR3 DNA: TGTGCCAGCAGCCCGGGACAGGGTTCTGGCTACACCTTC
CDR3 protein: CASSPGQGSGYTF

J gene: TRBJ2-1
D gene: -
V gene: TRBV2
CDR3 length: 12
clone size: once
CDR3 DNA: TGTGCCAGCAGTGAAAACTACAATGAGCAGTTCTTC
CDR3 protein: CASSENYNEQFF

J gene: TRBJ2-6
D gene: -
V gene: TRBV7-9
CDR3 length: 18
clone size: -
CDR3 DNA: TGTGCCAGCAGCTTAGGTGGTTTGGGGGGTGATGGGGCCAACGTCCTGACTTTC
CDR3 protein: CASSLGGLGGDGANVLTF

J gene: TRBJ2-2
D gene: -
V gene: TRBV7-9
CDR3 length: 14
clone size: -
CDR3 DNA: TGTGCCAGCAGCCTCGATTCGAACACCGGGGAGCTGTTTTTT
CDR3 protein: CASSLDSNTGELFF

J gene: TRBJ1-5
D gene: TRBD1
V gene: TRBV2
CDR3 length: 14
clone size: -
CDR3 DNA: TGTGCCAGCAGTGTGGGGACAGCCAATCAGCCCCAGCATTTT
CDR3 protein: CASSVGTANQPQHF

J gene: TRBJ2-3
D gene: TRBD2
V gene: TRBV5-4
CDR3 length: 14
clone size: -
CDR3 DNA: TGTGCCAGCAGCCTCAGGACTAGCAGGAATACGCAGTATTTT
CDR3 protein: CASSLRTSRNTQYF

J gene: TRBJ1-3
D gene: -
V gene: TRBV7-2
CDR3 length: 16
clone size: -
CDR3 DNA: TGTGCCAGCAGCTTCGGGACTCCTGGCTCTGGAAACACCATATATTTT
CDR3 protein: CASSFGTPGSGNTIYF

J gene: TRBJ2-5
D gene: -
V gene: TRBV7-2
CDR3 length: 16
clone size: -
CDR3 DNA: TGTGCCAGCAGCTCCCTAGACCTTAGTGGGGAAGAGACCCAGTACTTC
CDR3 protein: CASSSLDLSGEETQYF

J gene: TRBJ2-2
D gene: TRBD2
V gene: TRBV9
CDR3 length: 18
clone size: -
CDR3 DNA: TGTGCCAGCAGCGCCCGGACTAGCGGGGGGGAGAACACCGGGGAGCTGTTTTTT
CDR3 protein: CASSARTSGGENTGELFF

J gene: TRBJ1-1
D gene: -
V gene: TRBV4-3
CDR3 length: 15
clone size: -
CDR3 DNA: TGCGCCAGCAGCCAACCTACAGAGGACGGCACTGAAGCTTTCTTT
CDR3 protein: CASSQPTEDGTEAFF

J gene: TRBJ1-1
D gene: -
V gene: TRBV20-1
CDR3 length: 11
clone size: -
CDR3 DNA: TGCAACGTACAACGGAACACTGAAGCTTTCTTT
CDR3 protein: CNVQRNTEAFF

J gene: TRBJ2-2
D gene: -
V gene: TRBV7-2
CDR3 length: 14
clone size: -
CDR3 DNA: TGTGCCAGCAGCTTAGGGGGGCACACCGGGGAGCTGTTTTTT
CDR3 protein: CASSLGGHTGELFF

J gene: TRBJ1-2
D gene: -
V gene: TRBV14
CDR3 length: 14
clone size: many
CDR3 DNA: TGTGCCAGCAGCCAAGGTCGCCATAACTATGGCTACACCTTC
CDR3 protein: CASSQGRHNYGYTF

J gene: TRBJ2-5
D gene: TRBD1
V gene: TRBV5-1
CDR3 length: 17
clone size: -
CDR3 DNA: TGCGCCAGCAGCCCGGACTCCGGGACAGGGGACGGAGAGACCCAGTACTTC
CDR3 protein: CASSPDSGTGDGETQYF

J gene: TRBJ1-1
D gene: -
V gene: TRBV5-1
CDR3 length: 15
clone size: -
CDR3 DNA: TGCGCCAGCAGCTTGGAAGCGGGGCTGAGCACTGAAGCTTTCTTT
CDR3 protein: CASSLEAGLSTEAFF

J gene: TRBJ1-3
D gene: TRBD1
V gene: TRBV25-1
CDR3 length: 15
clone size: -
CDR3 DNA: TGTGCCAGCAGTGGTGGGACAGGCTCTGGAAACACCATATATTTT
CDR3 protein: CASSGGTGSGNTIYF

J gene: TRBJ1-5
D gene: -
V gene: TRBV6-5
CDR3 length: 14
clone size: -
CDR3 DNA: TGTGCCAGCAGTATGAAGGACGGCAATCAGCCCCAGCATTTT
CDR3 protein: CASSMKDGNQPQHF

J gene: TRBJ1-1
D gene: -
V gene: TRBV6-6
CDR3 length: 14
clone size: -
CDR3 DNA: TGTGCCAGCAGTCTACCGGGACACTACACTGAAGCTTTCTTT
CDR3 protein: CASSLPGHYTEAFF

J gene: TRBJ2-7
D gene: -
V gene: TRBV24-1
CDR3 length: 13
clone size: -
CDR3 DNA: TGTGCCACCAGTGCTGGAACCCCCGGCGAGCAGTACTTC
CDR3 protein: CATSAGTPGEQYF

J gene: TRBJ2-1
D gene: -
V gene: TRBV2
CDR3 length: 14
clone size: -
CDR3 DNA: TGTGCCAGCAGACCACATACTGTGAACAATGAGCAGTTCTTC
CDR3 protein: CASRPHTVNNEQFF

J gene: TRBJ1-4
D gene: TRBD1
V gene: TRBV18
CDR3 length: 17
clone size: -
CDR3 DNA: TGTGCCAGCCCTACCGGGACAGGGAATGGAACTAATGAAAAACTGTTTTTT
CDR3 protein: CASPTGTGNGTNEKLFF

J gene: TRBJ2-7
D gene: -
V gene: TRBV6-1
CDR3 length: 15
clone size: -
CDR3 DNA: TGTGCCAGCAGTGAGTTGGACAGTAGCTCCTACGAGCAGTACTTC
CDR3 protein: CASSELDSSSYEQYF

J gene: TRBJ2-5
D gene: TRBD2
V gene: TRBV3-1/TRBV3-2
CDR3 length: 16
clone size: -
CDR3 DNA: TGTGCCAGCAGCCAAGAGACTAGCGGGGGGGAGGAGACCCAGTACTTC
CDR3 protein: CASSQETSGGEETQYF

J gene: TRBJ1-6
D gene: -
V gene: TRBV5-4
CDR3 length: 15
clone size: -
CDR3 DNA: TGTGCCAGCAGCTTGGATTCTTGGGGGGGCTCACCCCTCCACTTT
CDR3 protein: CASSLDSWGGSPLHF

J gene: TRBJ2-1
D gene: TRBD2
V gene: TRBV28
CDR3 length: 16
clone size: -
CDR3 DNA: TGTGCCAGCGGACTGACGAGCGGGGGCTACTACAATGAGCAGTTCTTC
CDR3 protein: CASGLTSGGYYNEQFF

J gene: TRBJ1-3
D gene: -
V gene: TRBV11-2
CDR3 length: 15
clone size: -
CDR3 DNA: TGTGCCAGCAGCTTTGGGACACCCCGGAGAAACACCATATATTTT
CDR3 protein: CASSFGTPRRNTIYF

J gene: TRBJ2-7
D gene: -
V gene: TRBV2
CDR3 length: 10
clone size: -
CDR3 DNA: TGTGCCAGCAGTGGGGGCGAGCAGTACTTC
CDR3 protein: CASSGGEQYF